This T cell receptor beta chain was sequenced in a study of blood T cell repertoires in COVID-19. The CDR3 is made up of 13 amino acids. Trimming cost V 11 bases and J 0 bases, with 8 bases left between them. Germline lookup yields CDR1 LNHDA and CDR2 SQIVND (reference sequence). Only in-frame clones appear in the TCRdb table, and some are missing; sequencing was by immunoSEQ multiplex PCR. The data show about 260,000 clones, roughly 84% seen once. The sequencing sample was made of peripheral blood. The chain combines TRBV19 with TRBJ2-6, with D maybe TRBD2 (6 bases). The origin of this receptor is a woman aged 40 to 50 who had recovered from COVID-19. CDR3 residues: CAGRSSGANVLTF. Here the CDR3 DNA reads TGTGCCGGGAGGAGCTCTGGGGCCAACGTCCTGACTTTC. Based on the CDR3 plus reference TRBV19 and TRBJ2-6, the full variable domain is DGGITQSPKYLFRKEGQNVTLSCEQNLNHDAMYWYRQDPGQGLRLIYYSQIVNDFQKGDIAEGYSVSREKKESFPLTVTSAQKNPTAFYLCAGRSSGANVLTFGAGSRLTVL.